The rows below give T cell receptor beta chains drawn from one sample of a study of T cell repertoires in cytomegalovirus infection. Their antigens are not known. TCRdb re-derived calls from the reads in MiXCR, one entry per CDR3 protein. The sample consists of about 100,000 distinct CDR3 sequences, roughly 39% of them appearing once. The sample here was CD8+ T cells from cultured PBMCs, taken from culture after CMV antigen stimulation. The receptors here all came from a human donor in good health (CMV status not recorded). Some clones in this sample may be carry-over from other donors' samples. Each CDR3 is given with its conserved first and last residue. Each record gives: CDR3 length, clone size, D gene, J gene, V gene, CDR3 protein, CDR3 DNA. The D gene is left open where the match is weak. For some rows the clone size is stated as once, few or many, or as a class when expanded; others skip it.

>14|few|TRBD1|TRBJ2-1|TRBV7-9
CASSLPGTGGEQFF
TGTGCCAGCAGCCTTCCCGGGACAGGGGGCGAGCAGTTCTTC
>13|-|TRBD2|TRBJ2-1|TRBV19
CASSASGVNEQFF
TGTGCCAGTAGTGCGAGCGGGGTCAATGAGCAGTTCTTC
>13|-|-|TRBJ1-2|TRBV20-1
CSARDLGLYGYTF
TGCAGTGCTAGAGATCTTGGCCTCTATGGCTACACCTTC
>16|few|TRBD1|TRBJ2-4|TRBV20-1
CSASLAPDRGLNIQYF
TGCAGTGCTAGTCTTGCTCCGGACAGGGGGCTGAACATTCAGTACTTC
>16|many|TRBD2|TRBJ2-1|TRBV11-2
CASSLSGWRGGEEQFF
TGTGCCAGCAGCCTTAGTGGGTGGCGGGGGGGAGAGGAGCAGTTCTTC
>13|few|-|TRBJ1-1|TRBV27
CASSLFLNTEAFF
TGTGCCAGCAGTTTATTCTTGAACACTGAAGCTTTCTTT
>14|-|-|TRBJ1-3|TRBV6-5
CASTPASSGNTIYF
TGTGCCAGCACCCCGGCCAGCTCTGGAAACACCATATATTTT
>13|few|TRBD1|TRBJ1-1|TRBV7-9
CASSSDRGGGAFF
TGTGCCAGCAGCTCTGACAGGGGAGGAGGAGCTTTCTTT
>15|many|TRBD1|TRBJ2-3|TRBV12-3/TRBV12-4
CASSPGQGVTDTQYF
TGTGCCAGCAGTCCGGGACAGGGGGTTACAGATACGCAGTATTTT
>13|-|-|TRBJ2-1|TRBV7-2
CASSLNKMGEQFF
TGTGCCAGCAGCTTAAACAAGATGGGTGAGCAGTTCTTC
>16|few|TRBD2|TRBJ2-1|TRBV7-2
CASSLAGRLAGHEQFF
TGTGCCAGCAGCTTAGCAGGTCGGCTAGCGGGTCATGAGCAGTTCTTC
>13|-|-|TRBJ2-3|TRBV11-3
CASSTGTTDTQYF
TGTGCCAGCAGTACAGGGACCACAGATACGCAGTATTTT
>13|many|-|TRBJ1-1|TRBV6-5
CASSLQDNTEAFF
TGTGCCAGCAGCCTACAGGATAACACTGAAGCTTTCTTT
>16|many|-|TRBJ1-1|TRBV7-9
CASSLAEGPLNTEAFF
TGTGCCAGCAGCTTAGCCGAGGGACCCCTGAACACTGAAGCTTTCTTT
>17|many|TRBD1|TRBJ1-1|TRBV28
CASSSQTTGGWSTEAFF
TGTGCCAGCAGTTCACAAACCACAGGGGGCTGGAGCACTGAAGCTTTCTTT
>18|-|TRBD1|TRBJ1-2|TRBV19
CASSTWDDRGETNYGYTF
TGTGCCAGTAGTACCTGGGACGACAGGGGTGAAACTAACTATGGCTACACCTTC
>14|-|TRBD2|TRBJ2-1|TRBV27
CAIKPSGGYNEQFF
TGTGCCATCAAACCTAGCGGGGGTTACAATGAGCAGTTCTTC
>15|-|TRBD2|TRBJ2-5|TRBV12-5
CASGVLAGGEETQYF
TGTGCTAGTGGTGTTCTAGCGGGGGGTGAAGAGACCCAGTACTTC
>17|-|-|TRBJ2-2|TRBV7-9
CASRSTGGRGITGELFF
TGTGCCAGCAGGTCTACCGGCGGACGGGGGATCACCGGGGAGCTGTTTTTT
>15|-|-|TRBJ2-1|TRBV19
CASSIDQAPYNEQFF
TGTGCCAGTAGTATAGATCAGGCCCCCTACAATGAGCAGTTCTTC
>14|-|TRBD2|TRBJ2-5|TRBV7-6
CASTLAGGPETQYF
TGTGCCAGCACTTTAGCGGGGGGTCCAGAGACCCAGTACTTC
>15|few|-|TRBJ1-2|TRBV7-2
CASSPQPQGMDGYTF
TGTGCCAGCAGCCCCCAGCCCCAGGGTATGGATGGCTACACCTTC
>14|-|-|TRBJ2-7|TRBV6-6
CASSGRALDYEQYF
TGTGCCAGCAGTGGCCGGGCCCTAGACTACGAGCAGTACTTC
>16|few|TRBD1|TRBJ1-1|TRBV7-6
CASSLDLTGLNTEAFF
TGTGCCAGCAGCTTAGATCTGACAGGGTTGAACACTGAAGCTTTCTTT
>12|few|-|TRBJ1-2|TRBV27
CASKGQWTGYTF
TGTGCCAGCAAAGGACAGTGGACCGGCTACACCTTC
>14|-|TRBD1|TRBJ2-2|TRBV19
CATTGQGGTGELFF
TGTGCCACCACCGGACAGGGTGGAACCGGGGAGCTGTTTTTT
>14|-|-|TRBJ1-2|TRBV7-9
CASSLVLGGNGYTF
TGTGCCAGCAGCTTAGTACTAGGAGGGAATGGCTACACCTTC
>19|few|TRBD2|TRBJ2-1|TRBV7-9
CASSSSLKTSGGSYNEQFF
TGTGCCAGCAGCTCGAGTCTAAAGACTAGCGGGGGCTCCTACAATGAGCAGTTCTTC
>12|-|-|TRBJ1-5|TRBV11-3
CASIIGSGRGGF
TGTGCCAGCATCATCGGTTCCGGGCGGGGTGGCTTT
>14|-|TRBD1|TRBJ2-1|TRBV2
CASCQGAVFNEQFF
TGTGCCAGCTGCCAGGGGGCGGTTTTCAATGAGCAGTTCTTC
>13|many|-|TRBJ1-5|TRBV7-2
CASSLWGNQPQHF
TGTGCCAGCAGCTTATGGGGTAATCAGCCCCAGCATTTT
>13|-|-|TRBJ2-7|TRBV7-2
CASSSDRIYEQYF
TGTGCCAGCAGCTCGGACAGAATCTACGAGCAGTACTTC
>15|few|TRBD2|TRBJ2-7|TRBV7-9
CASSPAGLAQYEQYF
TGTGCCAGCAGCCCAGCGGGACTAGCTCAATACGAGCAGTACTTC
>15|many|-|TRBJ2-7|TRBV12-3/TRBV12-4
CASSYPSDRSYEQYF
TGTGCCAGCAGTTATCCCTCAGACAGGTCCTACGAGCAGTACTTC
>14|-|-|TRBJ1-4|TRBV27
CASSFDGVGEKLFF
TGTGCCAGCAGTTTCGATGGGGTTGGTGAAAAACTGTTTTTT
>17|few|TRBD1|TRBJ1-2|TRBV6-1
CASSEVIYRGPFYGYTF
TGTGCCAGCAGTGAAGTAATATACAGGGGGCCGTTTTATGGCTACACCTTC